The 6 T cell receptor beta chains listed next were all sequenced from one sample in a study of OX40 agonist ivuxolimab in advanced cancers. Libraries were prepared by immunoSEQ multiplex PCR; TCRdb keeps only in-frame clonotypes and omits some of them. Among 48,000 or so clones listed, 80% to 95% were seen once. Source: CD4+ or CD8+ T cells sorted from blood, taken in a trial of the OX40 agonist ivuxolimab. These receptors were taken from an adult with an advanced solid tumor such as melanoma, head and neck, liver or kidney cancer.

The V gene is TRBV2, the J gene TRBJ1-1; possibly TRBD1 for D (6 bases). CDR1 is SNHLY, CDR2 FYNNEI, per germline. V lost 3 bases to trimming and J lost 4 bases, with 12 bases between them. This CDR3 contains 14 residues. The CDR3 sequence is CASSDVQGPTEAFF. In DNA, the CDR3 is TGTGCCAGCAGTGACGTACAGGGACCCACTGAAGCTTTCTTT.

The chain combines TRBV19 with TRBJ1-2, with a weak D call TRBD1 (6 bases). This CDR3 contains 14 residues. V was clipped by 5 bases and J by 4 bases, with 14 bases between them. Germline lookup yields CDR1 LNHDA and CDR2 SQIVND (reference sequence). The CDR3 DNA reads TGTGCCAGTAGTGAGCAGGGGCCTTCCTATGGCTACACCTTC. This encodes CASSEQGPSYGYTF.

The chain is built from TRBV6-1 and TRBJ1-2; tentative D call: TRBD1 (6 bases). From germline, CDR1 is MNHNS and CDR2 SASEGT. Trimming left V 7 bases short and J 4 bases short, with 16 bases between. This CDR3 contains 14 residues. As DNA, the CDR3 is TGTGCCAGCAAGGGGGGCGGATGGGGCTATGGCTACACCTTC. This translates into CASKGGGWGYGYTF.

The CDR3 loop is CASSLQGWATDTQYF. For the CDR3, the DNA is TGTGCCAGCAGCCTACAGGGATGGGCCACAGATACGCAGTATTTT. The rearrangement joins TRBV7-6 to TRBJ2-3; D is perhaps TRBD1 (6 bases). CDR3 length: 15 residues. The germline V and J ends were trimmed by 5 bases and 2 bases, with 14 bases remaining between them. The germline gives CDR1 SGHVS, CDR2 FNYEAQ.

This chain uses TRBV6-1 with TRBJ1-1, with a tentative D call TRBD1 (5 bases). The germline gives CDR1 MNHNS, CDR2 SASEGT. There are 13 residues in the CDR3. V was cut by 6 bases and J by 2 bases, with 10 bases left in between. The CDR3 sequence: CASSRGTNTEAFF. The CDR3 DNA reads TGTGCCAGCAGCAGAGGGACCAACACTGAAGCTTTCTTT.

This chain uses TRBV5-6 with TRBJ2-1; D is unresolved. The CDR3 runs 16 residues. Germline CDR1 reads SGHDT; CDR2 reads YYEEEE. The V end lost 0 bases, the J end lost 0 bases, and 10 bases lay between the germline ends. The CDR3 sequence is CASSLGTRSSYNEQFF. The CDR3 region has the DNA TGTGCCAGCAGCTTGGGGACCAGGAGCTCCTACAATGAGCAGTTCTTC.